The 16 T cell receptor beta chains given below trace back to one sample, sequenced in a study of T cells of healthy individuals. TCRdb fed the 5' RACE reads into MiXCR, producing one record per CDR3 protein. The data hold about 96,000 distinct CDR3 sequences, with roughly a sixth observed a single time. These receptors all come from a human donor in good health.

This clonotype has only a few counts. The DNA of the CDR3 is TGTGCCAGCAGCTTAGCGGGACAGGGGGGCGAGCAGTACTTC. Its protein is CASSLAGQGGEQYF. This sequence joins TRBV7-9 and TRBJ2-7; 11 positions match TRBD1. The CDR3 spans 14 residues. Germline trimming cut 0 bases from V and 6 bases from J; bases unmatched to any gene: 1. Germline values: CDR1 SEHNR, CDR2 FQNEAQ (reference sequence).

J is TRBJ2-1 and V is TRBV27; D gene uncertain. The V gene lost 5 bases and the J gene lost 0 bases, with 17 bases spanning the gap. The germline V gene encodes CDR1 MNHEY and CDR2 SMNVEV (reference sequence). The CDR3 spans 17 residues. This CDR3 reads CASSPISGWSSYNEQFF. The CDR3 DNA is TGTGCCAGCAGTCCTATCTCGGGCTGGAGCTCCTACAATGAGCAGTTCTTC.

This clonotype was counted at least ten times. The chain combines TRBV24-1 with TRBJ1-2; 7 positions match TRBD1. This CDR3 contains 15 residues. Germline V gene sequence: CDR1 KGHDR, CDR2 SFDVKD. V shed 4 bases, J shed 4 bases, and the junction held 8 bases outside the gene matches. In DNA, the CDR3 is TGTGCCACCAGTGACGCATACAGGGGAGCCTATGGCTACACCTTC. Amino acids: CATSDAYRGAYGYTF.

The CDR3 is CASSHRVGTHNEQFF. The CDR3 bases are TGTGCCAGCAGCCACCGTGTTGGGACGCACAATGAGCAGTTCTTC. The chain joins TRBV4-2 to TRBJ2-1, with D perhaps assigned TRBD1 or TRBD2 (5 bases each). The CDR3 is 15 residues long. Germline CDR1 is LGHNA and CDR2 is YNFKEQ. Trimming took off 3 bases at V and 5 bases at J, with 14 bases between the two ends.

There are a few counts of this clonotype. The DNA of the CDR3 is TGCAGTGCTAGAGTCCGACAGGAGGGGACCTTAGGCTACACCTTC. Its protein is CSARVRQEGTLGYTF. This chain uses TRBV20-1 with TRBJ1-2; the D gene is possibly TRBD1 (6 bases). Per germline, CDR1 DFQATT and CDR2 SNEGSKA (reference sequence). This CDR3 has 15 residues. V lost 1 base and J 8 bases, leaving 20 bases between the germline ends.

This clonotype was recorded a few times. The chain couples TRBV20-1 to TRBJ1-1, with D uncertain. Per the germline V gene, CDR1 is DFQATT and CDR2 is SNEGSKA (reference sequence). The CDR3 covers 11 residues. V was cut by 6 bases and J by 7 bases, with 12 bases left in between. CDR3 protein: CSAKSGGEAFF. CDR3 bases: TGCAGTGCAAAGAGCGGTGGTGAAGCTTTCTTT.

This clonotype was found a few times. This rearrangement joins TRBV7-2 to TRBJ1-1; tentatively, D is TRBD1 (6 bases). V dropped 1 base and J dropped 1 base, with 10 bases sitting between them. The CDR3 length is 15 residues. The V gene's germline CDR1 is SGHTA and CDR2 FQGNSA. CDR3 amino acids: CASSLEWGQNTEAFF. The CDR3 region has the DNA TGTGCCAGCAGCTTAGAGTGGGGGCAGAACACTGAAGCTTTCTTT.

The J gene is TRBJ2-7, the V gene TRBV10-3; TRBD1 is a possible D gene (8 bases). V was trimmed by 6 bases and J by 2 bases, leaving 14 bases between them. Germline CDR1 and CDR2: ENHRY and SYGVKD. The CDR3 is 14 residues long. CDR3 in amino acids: CAIRNRGGPYEQYF. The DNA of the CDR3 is TGTGCCATCAGAAACAGGGGGGGTCCCTACGAGCAGTACTTC.

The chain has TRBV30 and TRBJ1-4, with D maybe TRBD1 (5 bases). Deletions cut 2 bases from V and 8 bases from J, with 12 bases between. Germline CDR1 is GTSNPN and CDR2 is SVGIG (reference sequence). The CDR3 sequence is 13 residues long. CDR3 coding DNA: TGTGCCTGGAGTAACCCCAGGGTCGAAAAACTGTTTTTT. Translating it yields CAWSNPRVEKLFF.

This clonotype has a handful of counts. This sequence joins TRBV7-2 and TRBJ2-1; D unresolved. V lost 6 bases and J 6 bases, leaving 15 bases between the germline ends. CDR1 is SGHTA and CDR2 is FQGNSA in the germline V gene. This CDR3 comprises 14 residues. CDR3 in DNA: TGTGCCAGCAGGTCTGGGCTGGCGTTCAATGAGCAGTTCTTC. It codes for CASRSGLAFNEQFF. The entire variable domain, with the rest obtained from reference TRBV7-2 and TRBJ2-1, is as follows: GAGVSQSPSNKVTEKGKDVELRCDPISGHTALYWYRQSLGQGLEFLIYFQGNSAPDKSGLPSDRFSAERTGGSVSTLTIQRTQQEDSAVYLCASRSGLAFNEQFFGPGTRLTVL.

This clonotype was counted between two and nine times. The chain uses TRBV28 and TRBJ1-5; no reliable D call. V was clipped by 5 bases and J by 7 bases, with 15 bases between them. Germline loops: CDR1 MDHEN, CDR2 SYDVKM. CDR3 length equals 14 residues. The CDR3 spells CASSRRRVKQPQHF. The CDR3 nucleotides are TGTGCCAGCAGTCGGCGCAGAGTAAAACAGCCCCAGCATTTT. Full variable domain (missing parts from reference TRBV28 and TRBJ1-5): DVKVTQSSRYLVKRTGEKVFLECVQDMDHENMFWYRQDPGLGLRLIYFSYDVKMKEKGDIPEGYSVSREKKERFSLILESASTNQTSMYLCASSRRRVKQPQHFGDGTRLSIL.

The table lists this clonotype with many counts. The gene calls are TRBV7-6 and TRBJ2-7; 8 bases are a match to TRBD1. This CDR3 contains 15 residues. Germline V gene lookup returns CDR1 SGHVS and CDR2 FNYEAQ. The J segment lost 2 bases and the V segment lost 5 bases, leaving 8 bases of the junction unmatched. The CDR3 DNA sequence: TGTGCCAGCAGCCGTGGACAGGGAGAGGCCTACGAGCAGTACTTC. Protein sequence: CASSRGQGEAYEQYF. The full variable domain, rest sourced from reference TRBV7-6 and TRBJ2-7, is GAGVSQSPRYKVTKRGQDVALRCDPISGHVSLYWYRQALGQGPEFLTYFNYEAQQDKSGLPNDRFSAERPEGSISTLTIQRTEQRDSAMYRCASSRGQGEAYEQYFGPGTRLTVT.

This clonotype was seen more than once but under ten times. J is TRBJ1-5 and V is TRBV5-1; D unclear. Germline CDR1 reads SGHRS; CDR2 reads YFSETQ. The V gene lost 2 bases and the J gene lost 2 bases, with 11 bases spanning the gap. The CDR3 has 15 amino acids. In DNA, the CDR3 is TGCGCCAGCAGCTTCGGCACCCCGGGCAATCAGCCCCAGCATTTT. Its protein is CASSFGTPGNQPQHF.

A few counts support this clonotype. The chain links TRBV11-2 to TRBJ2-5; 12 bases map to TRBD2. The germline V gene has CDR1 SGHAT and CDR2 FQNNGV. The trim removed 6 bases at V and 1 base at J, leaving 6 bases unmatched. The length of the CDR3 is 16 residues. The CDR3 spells CASSLRLAGVQETQYF. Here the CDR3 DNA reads TGTGCCAGCAGTCTAAGACTAGCGGGGGTCCAAGAGACCCAGTACTTC.

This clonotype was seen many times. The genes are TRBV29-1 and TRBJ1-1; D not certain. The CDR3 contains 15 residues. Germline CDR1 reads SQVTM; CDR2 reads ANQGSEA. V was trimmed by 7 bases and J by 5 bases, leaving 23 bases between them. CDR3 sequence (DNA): TGCAGCGCCCAATTTGTAGCTGCCCTGGATACTGAAGCTTTCTTT. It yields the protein CSAQFVAALDTEAFF.

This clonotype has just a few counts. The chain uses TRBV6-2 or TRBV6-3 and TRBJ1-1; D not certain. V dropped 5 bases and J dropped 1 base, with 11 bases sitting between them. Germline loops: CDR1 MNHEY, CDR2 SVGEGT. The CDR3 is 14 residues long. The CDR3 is CASSLIRQNTEAFF. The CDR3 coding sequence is TGTGCCAGCAGTCTGATCAGGCAGAACACTGAAGCTTTCTTT.